What follows is one TCR beta chain and its context. This clonotype was detected only once. The clone's antigen remains unknown. One base away there is no much larger clone; base qualities are not given. One read alone is weak evidence. Between the V and J ends, shortened by 5 bases and 3 bases respectively, the junction contains 8 bases. Taken from cysteine to phenylalanine, the CDR3 has 13 residues. The only DNA kept is the CDR3, 39 bases in frame from the first base. The germline V gene supplies CDR1 MNHEY and CDR2 SVGEGT. This specimen comes from a study of T cell repertoires in cytomegalovirus infection (dated by TCRdb to the late 2010s). Broadly, across the study: Because public TCR beta signatures pointed to carriage of CMV infection together with the matching HLA type, the HLA type of each donor mattered for the analysis.

Sequencing took place on an Illumina HiSeq 1500. In-frame beta chains were kept once TCRdb had trimmed the public reads at Q25 with fastp and called clones with MiXCR. Identical CDR3 proteins give one entry, which carries the most common genes and DNA. The table for this sample lists about 100,000 distinct CDR3 sequences; more than 15% of them were counted only once. Together, the top ten hold more than 7% of the sample. What the work shows at the level of the full study, not this receptor alone: The ex vivo response was dominated by HLA-C-restricted CMV-specific TCR beta clonotypes, and the single most frequent clonotype in two of eight donors was supplied by these HLA-C-restricted clonotypes. Carriers of CMV infection plus the relevant HLA type were discriminated by the cumulative frequency of public TCR beta family members in the study cohort and in an independent roughly 340-donor cohort.

The rearrangement combines TRBV6-2 or TRBV6-3 with TRBJ2-1, with a weak D call of TRBD1 (5 bases match). The sample comprised PBMCs. This clonotype was obtained from a human donor in good health (CMV status not recorded). Some clones in this sample may be carry-over from other donors' samples. The CDR3 has the sequence CASSLDIYNEQFF. The bases read TGTGCCAGCAGTCTGGACATCTACAATGAGCAGTTCTTC.